The rows below give T cell receptor beta chains drawn from one sample of a study of identical twins. TCRdb processed the 5' RACE reads anew with MiXCR; each CDR3 protein has one entry. The sample carries about 160,000 distinct CDR3 sequences, 3% to 4% recorded once. The sample taken for sequencing was memory T cells sorted from blood. Source of these receptors: a man younger than 35 in good health. CDR3s include the opening cysteine and the closing phenylalanine or tryptophan. D genes are given only for firm matches. Rows may omit the clone size; those that give it use once, few, many or a size class.

>15|TRBV5-1|TRBD2|many|TRBJ2-1
CASSAGTSGRDEQFF
TGCGCCAGCAGCGCGGGGACTAGCGGGAGGGATGAGCAGTTCTTC
>10|TRBV29-1|NA|many|TRBJ2-7
CSATWGEQYF
TGCAGCGCCACATGGGGCGAGCAGTACTTC
>15|TRBV10-3|NA|many|TRBJ2-7
CAISLSGPPGDEQYF
TGTGCCATCTCCCTTAGCGGACCCCCTGGGGACGAGCAGTACTTC
>14|TRBV20-1|TRBD1|many|TRBJ2-1
CSARRGQGLMEQFF
TGCAGTGCTAGGAGGGGACAGGGGCTAATGGAGCAGTTCTTC
>14|TRBV5-1|NA|many|TRBJ2-1
CASSAGTIGSEQFF
TGCGCCAGCAGCGCCGGGACAATCGGTTCCGAGCAGTTCTTC
>19|TRBV5-1|TRBD2|many|TRBJ2-1
CASRSYGTSGGGGYNEQFF
TGCGCCAGCAGATCTTACGGGACTAGCGGGGGAGGGGGTTACAATGAGCAGTTCTTC
>12|TRBV7-9|NA|many|TRBJ1-1
CASSLAGSEAFF
TGTGCCAGCAGCTTAGCGGGTAGTGAAGCTTTCTTT
>17|TRBV20-1|NA|many|TRBJ2-7
CSARDRLISSVTYEQYF
TGCAGTGCTAGAGATCGGTTAATCTCTAGCGTTACCTACGAGCAGTACTTC
>19|TRBV28|TRBD2|many|TRBJ2-3
CASSLSPPRAGGFTDTQYF
TGTGCCAGCAGTTTAAGTCCCCCTAGGGCGGGAGGCTTCACAGATACGCAGTATTTT
>14|TRBV5-1|TRBD2|many|TRBJ2-3
CASSHSGVTDTQYF
TGCGCCAGCAGTCATAGCGGGGTCACAGATACGCAGTATTTT
>16|TRBV4-1|TRBD2|many|TRBJ2-3
CASSQDGRGGADTQYF
TGCGCCAGCAGCCAAGATGGGAGGGGAGGAGCAGATACGCAGTATTTT
>14|TRBV15|TRBD2|many|TRBJ2-1
CATSKGLVAGEQFF
TGTGCCACCAGCAAAGGACTAGTCGCCGGTGAGCAGTTCTTC
>15|TRBV15|TRBD1|few|TRBJ2-1
CATSTRQGSYNEQFF
TGTGCCACCAGCACCCGACAGGGGTCTTACAATGAGCAGTTCTTC
>12|TRBV19|NA|NA|TRBJ1-1
CASSIPGTEAFF
TGTGCCAGTAGTATCCCGGGGACTGAAGCTTTCTTT
>12|TRBV5-1|NA|many|TRBJ1-6
CASTQGNSPLHF
TGCGCCAGCACGCAGGGGAATTCACCCCTCCACTTT
>14|TRBV11-2|NA|many|TRBJ2-1
CASSLDLSRHEQFF
TGTGCCAGCAGCCTAGATCTAAGTCGGCATGAGCAGTTCTTC
>12|TRBV21-1|NA|many|TRBJ1-2
CDPVDSNYGYTF
TGTGATCCGGTAGACAGTAACTATGGCTACACCTTC
>15|TRBV20-1|NA|many|TRBJ2-7
CSAKPPGPGGGEQYF
TGCAGTGCTAAGCCCCCGGGCCCTGGAGGGGGCGAGCAGTACTTC
>14|TRBV21-1|NA|many|TRBJ2-1
CASSKGGRGQGQFF
TGTGCCAGCAGCAAAGGTGGCAGGGGGCAAGGGCAGTTCTTC
>15|TRBV5-1|TRBD2|many|TRBJ2-1
CASSPSGLAGGPIIF
TGCGCCAGCAGCCCATCCGGACTAGCGGGAGGGCCGATTATCTTC
>15|TRBV5-1|TRBD2|many|TRBJ2-1
CASSFSGTSVDEQFF
TGCGCCAGCAGCTTTTCCGGGACTAGCGTCGATGAGCAGTTCTTC
>14|TRBV20-1|NA|many|TRBJ1-4
CSASTGGSGEKLFF
TGCAGTGCCAGCACTGGAGGGAGTGGTGAAAAACTGTTTTTT
>15|TRBV28|NA|many|TRBJ2-2
CASSGRVWRTGELFF
TGTGCCAGCAGTGGGCGGGTCTGGCGCACCGGGGAGCTGTTTTTT
>14|TRBV7-2|NA|many|TRBJ2-1
CASSPSRGGGEQFF
TGTGCCAGCAGCCCTAGCCGAGGGGGGGGTGAGCAGTTCTTC
>14|TRBV7-9|NA|NA|TRBJ1-1
CASSLEDGTTEAFF
TGTGCCAGCAGCTTAGAGGACGGCACCACTGAAGCTTTCTTT
>15|TRBV5-1|TRBD1|many|TRBJ1-5
CASSLGDRGTQPQHF
TGCGCCAGCAGCTTGGGGGACAGGGGTACTCAGCCCCAGCATTTT
>12|TRBV21-1|NA|many|TRBJ2-5
CASSAGGGTQYF
TGTGCCAGCAGCGCCGGGGGGGGGACCCAGTACTTC
>16|TRBV28|TRBD1|NA|TRBJ1-5
CASSLGQGRSNQPQHF
TGTGCCAGCAGTTTAGGACAGGGGAGAAGCAATCAGCCCCAGCATTTT
>14|TRBV27|NA|many|TRBJ1-1
CASRLQGSNTEAFF
TGTGCCAGCAGGCTACAGGGATCGAACACTGAAGCTTTCTTT
>18|TRBV4-2|TRBD2|many|TRBJ2-1
CASSQVGFGTSYSNEQFF
TGTGCCAGCAGCCAAGTAGGGTTTGGGACTAGTTATTCTAATGAGCAGTTCTTC
>15|TRBV30|TRBD1|few|TRBJ1-5
CAWSRGDSEMSPQHF
TGTGCCTGGAGCCGGGGGGACAGTGAAATGTCGCCCCAGCATTTT
>14|TRBV3-1|NA|many|TRBJ2-7
CASSQGQVGVEQYF
TGTGCCAGCAGCCAAGGACAGGTCGGGGTCGAGCAGTACTTC
>13|TRBV6-1|TRBD1|many|TRBJ2-7
CASSRGTGGKQYF
TGTGCCAGCAGTCGCGGGACAGGGGGCAAGCAGTACTTC
>16|TRBV6-2/TRBV6-3|NA|few|TRBJ2-6
CASSSTDGSGANVLTF
TGTGCCAGCAGTTCGACGGATGGCTCTGGGGCCAACGTCCTGACTTTC
>13|TRBV19|NA|NA|TRBJ1-5
CASRRDGNQPQHF
TGTGCCAGCCGCCGGGACGGCAATCAGCCCCAGCATTTT
>15|TRBV4-2|NA|many|TRBJ2-1
CASSQVGGSGNEQFF
TGTGCCAGCAGCCAGGTGGGAGGTTCGGGGAATGAGCAGTTCTTC
>16|TRBV7-9|TRBD2|NA|TRBJ2-3
CASSATSGRAVDTQYF
TGTGCCAGCAGCGCGACTAGCGGGAGGGCCGTAGATACGCAGTATTTT
>12|TRBV15|NA|many|TRBJ1-6
CATSRENSPLHF
TGTGCCACCAGCAGGGAGAATTCACCCCTCCACTTT
>16|TRBV23-1|NA|NA|TRBJ2-1
CASSPPLGWSYNEQFF
TGCGCCAGCAGTCCGCCGCTAGGGTGGTCCTACAATGAGCAGTTCTTC
>18|TRBV10-3|TRBD2|many|TRBJ2-5
CATATRLAGESLQETQYF
TGTGCCACCGCAACGAGACTAGCGGGAGAGTCCCTCCAAGAGACCCAGTACTTC
>16|TRBV11-2|NA|many|TRBJ1-5
CASSLGSGFPLQPQHF
TGTGCCAGCAGCTTAGGGTCAGGGTTCCCTCTTCAGCCCCAGCATTTT
>15|TRBV7-2|NA|many|TRBJ2-5
CASSLDQGGQETQYF
TGTGCCAGCAGCTTGGACCAGGGGGGCCAAGAGACCCAGTACTTC
>14|TRBV4-1|TRBD1|many|TRBJ1-2
CASSQVGTGYGYTF
TGCGCCAGCAGCCAAGTTGGGACAGGCTATGGCTACACCTTC
>16|TRBV20-1|TRBD2|many|TRBJ2-1
CSARDTSGTSYNEQFF
TGCAGTGCTAGAGATACTAGCGGTACATCCTACAATGAGCAGTTCTTC
>14|TRBV7-2|NA|many|TRBJ1-5
CASSRTDFNQPQHF
TGTGCCAGCAGCCGGACTGACTTCAATCAGCCCCAGCATTTT
>13|TRBV4-3|NA|many|TRBJ1-1
CASSQVHNTEAFF
TGCGCCAGCAGCCAAGTTCACAACACTGAAGCTTTCTTT
>15|TRBV7-8|NA|many|TRBJ2-7
CASTDLGSSFYEQYF
TGTGCCAGCACCGATTTGGGCTCATCTTTCTACGAGCAGTACTTC
>15|TRBV6-1|NA|NA|TRBJ2-7
CASSASFGEPSAQYF
TGTGCCAGCAGTGCCTCCTTCGGCGAACCAAGCGCGCAGTACTTC
>16|TRBV7-6|TRBD1|few|TRBJ2-2
CASSSGGFENTGELFF
TGTGCCAGCAGCTCAGGGGGCTTCGAGAACACCGGGGAGCTGTTTTTT
>15|TRBV2|NA|NA|TRBJ1-2
CASREQGYSGYGYTF
TGTGCCAGCAGAGAACAGGGTTATTCGGGCTATGGCTACACCTTC
>16|TRBV7-2|NA|many|TRBJ2-7
CASSYIGAVPLYEQYF
TGTGCCAGCAGCTACATTGGGGCGGTCCCCCTTTACGAGCAGTACTTC
>16|TRBV24-1|TRBD1|many|TRBJ2-3
CATSDDRVVRTDTQYF
TGTGCCACCAGTGACGACAGGGTTGTGCGCACAGATACGCAGTATTTT
>14|TRBV7-2|NA|few|TRBJ2-7
CASSLGGASYEQYF
TGTGCCAGCAGCTTGGGGGGAGCTTCCTACGAGCAGTACTTC